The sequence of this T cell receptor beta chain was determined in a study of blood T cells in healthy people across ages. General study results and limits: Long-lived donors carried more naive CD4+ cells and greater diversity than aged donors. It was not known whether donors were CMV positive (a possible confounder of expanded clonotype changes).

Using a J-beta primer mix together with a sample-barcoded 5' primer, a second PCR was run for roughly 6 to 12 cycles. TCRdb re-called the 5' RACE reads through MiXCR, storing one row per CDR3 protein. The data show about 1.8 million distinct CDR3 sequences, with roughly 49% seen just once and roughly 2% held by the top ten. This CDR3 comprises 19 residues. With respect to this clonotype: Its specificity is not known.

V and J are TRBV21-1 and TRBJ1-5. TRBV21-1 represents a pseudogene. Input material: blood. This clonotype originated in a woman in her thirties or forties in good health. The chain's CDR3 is CASSKDPLLGGPGNQPQHF. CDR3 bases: TGTGCCAGCAGCAAAGATCCCCTCTTGGGAGGTCCGGGCAATCAGCCCCAGCATTTT.